This T cell receptor beta chain is drawn from a study of blood T cell repertoires in COVID-19. Individuals in the exposed group had encountered a COVID-19 case within 2 weeks preceding study entry. In the original processing: Amplification with reference gene primers provided the estimates of nucleated cell counts. Produced via immunoSEQ multiplex PCR; TCRdb's table is partial and in-frame only. The DNA was the basis for D and trimming; V, J and clone size are from that table. Here the sample spans around 240,000 clones, about 87% being singletons. The CDR3 totals 13 residues. Trimming removed 5 bases at V and 7 bases at J, with 12 bases between. From germline, CDR1 is SNHLY and CDR2 FYNNEI.

This chain uses TRBV2 with TRBJ1-5; D remains unclear. This TCR derives from a man aged 50 to 59 who had been exposed to COVID-19. Sequencing input: PBMCs or T cells enriched from blood (not recorded which). CDR3 amino acids: CASSQEGHQPQHF. Written as DNA, the CDR3 is TGTGCCAGCAGTCAGGAGGGCCACCAGCCCCAGCATTTT.